This TCR beta chain is drawn from a study of blood T cell repertoires in COVID-19. This clone was recorded a few times. Using immunoSEQ multiplex PCR, the repertoire was profiled, and TCRdb retains in-frame clones only, with some absent. The sample has 150,000 or so clones, 65% to 85% seen once. Germline lookup yields CDR1 SEHNR and CDR2 FQNEAQ (reference sequence). This CDR3 contains 15 residues. The V segment lost 1 base and the J segment 6 bases; nucleotides outside the gene matches: 3. The source is a woman aged 55-70 years who had recovered from COVID-19. Input material: PBMCs or T cells enriched from blood (not recorded which). V and J are TRBV7-9 and TRBJ1-6; the match to TRBD1 covers 7 bases. CDR3 in DNA: TGTGCCAGCAGCTTAGGAGGGGGCGGTAATTCACCCCTCCACTTT. Translation gives CASSLGGGGNSPLHF.